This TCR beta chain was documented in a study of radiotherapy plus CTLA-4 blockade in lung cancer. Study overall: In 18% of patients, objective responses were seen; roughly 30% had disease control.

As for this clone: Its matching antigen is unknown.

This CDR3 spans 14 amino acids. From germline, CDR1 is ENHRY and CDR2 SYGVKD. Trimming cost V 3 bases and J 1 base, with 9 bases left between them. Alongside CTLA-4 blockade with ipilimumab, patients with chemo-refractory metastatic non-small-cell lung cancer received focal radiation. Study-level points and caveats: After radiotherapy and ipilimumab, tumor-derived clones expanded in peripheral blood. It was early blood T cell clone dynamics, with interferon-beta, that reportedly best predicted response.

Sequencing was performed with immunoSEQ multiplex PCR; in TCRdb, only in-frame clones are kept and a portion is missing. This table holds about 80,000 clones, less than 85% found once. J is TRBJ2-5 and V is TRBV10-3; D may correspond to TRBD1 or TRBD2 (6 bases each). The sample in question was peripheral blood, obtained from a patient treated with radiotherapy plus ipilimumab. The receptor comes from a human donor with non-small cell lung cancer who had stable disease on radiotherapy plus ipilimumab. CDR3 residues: CAISEGGGQETQYF. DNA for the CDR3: TGTGCCATCAGTGAAGGGGGAGGCCAAGAGACCCAGTACTTC.